Described below is a single T cell receptor (beta chain) sequence and its context. Its target is not known. Germline-derived CDR1 and CDR2 are SGHTA and FQGNSA. The J segment lost 4 bases and the V segment lost 4 bases, leaving 4 bases of the junction unmatched. This CDR3 contains 14 residues. Isolated RNA was reverse transcribed into cDNA used as the sequencing template. Repertoires were generated with immunoSEQ multiplex PCR, while TCRdb's copy carries only in-frame clones and drops some. This sample has 9,500 to 15,000 clones, with approximately 65% found just once. The data originate from a study of CD8+ T cells in alopecia areata. About the study: Treated individuals took tofacitinib by mouth, 5 to 10 mg twice daily. For 6 to 18 months, tofacitinib was taken, and 6 months off drug followed.

Peripheral blood and lesional scalp punch biopsies came from alopecia areata patients. The study, taken as a whole, reports: In lesional scalp, particularly from alopecia totalis/universalis, clonality was higher than in normal scalp.

Sequencing was carried out using skin. The sequence was obtained from a human donor with alopecia areata. The V and J genes are TRBV7-2 and TRBJ2-5; TRBD2 matches 9 bases. CDR3 sequence reads: CASSSGLASETQYF. The CDR3 coding sequence is TGTGCCAGCAGCTCGGGACTAGCATCAGAGACCCAGTACTTC.